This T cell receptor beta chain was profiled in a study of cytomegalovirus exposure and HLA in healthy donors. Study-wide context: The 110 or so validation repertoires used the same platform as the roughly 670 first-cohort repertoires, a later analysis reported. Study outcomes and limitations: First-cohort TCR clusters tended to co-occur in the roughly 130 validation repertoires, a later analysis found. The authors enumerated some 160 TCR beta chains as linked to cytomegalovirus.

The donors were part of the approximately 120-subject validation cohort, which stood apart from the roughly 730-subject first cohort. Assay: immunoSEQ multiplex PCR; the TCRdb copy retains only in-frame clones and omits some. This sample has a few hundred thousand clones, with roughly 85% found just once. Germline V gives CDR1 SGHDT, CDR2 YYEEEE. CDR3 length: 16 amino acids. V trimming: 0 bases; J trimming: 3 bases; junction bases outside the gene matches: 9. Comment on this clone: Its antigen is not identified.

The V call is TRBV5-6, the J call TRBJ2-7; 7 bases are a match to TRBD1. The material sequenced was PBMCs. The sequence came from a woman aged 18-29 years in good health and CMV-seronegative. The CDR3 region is CASSLGPGTVFYEQYF. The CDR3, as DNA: TGTGCCAGCAGCTTGGGCCCCGGGACAGTATTCTACGAGCAGTACTTC.